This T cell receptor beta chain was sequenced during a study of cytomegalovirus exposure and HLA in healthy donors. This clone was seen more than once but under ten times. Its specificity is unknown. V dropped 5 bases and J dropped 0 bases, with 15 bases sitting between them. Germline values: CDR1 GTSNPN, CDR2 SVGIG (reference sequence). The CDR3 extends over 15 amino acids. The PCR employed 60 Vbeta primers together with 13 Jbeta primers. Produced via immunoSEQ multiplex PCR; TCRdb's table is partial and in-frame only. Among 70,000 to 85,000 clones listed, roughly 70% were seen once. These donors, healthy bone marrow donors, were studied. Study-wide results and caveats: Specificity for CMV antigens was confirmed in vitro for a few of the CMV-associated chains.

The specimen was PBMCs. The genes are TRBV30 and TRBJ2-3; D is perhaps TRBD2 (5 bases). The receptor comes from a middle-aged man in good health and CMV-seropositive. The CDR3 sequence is CAWLNPRGSTDTQYF. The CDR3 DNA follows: TGTGCCTGGTTGAACCCCCGCGGGAGCACAGATACGCAGTATTTT.